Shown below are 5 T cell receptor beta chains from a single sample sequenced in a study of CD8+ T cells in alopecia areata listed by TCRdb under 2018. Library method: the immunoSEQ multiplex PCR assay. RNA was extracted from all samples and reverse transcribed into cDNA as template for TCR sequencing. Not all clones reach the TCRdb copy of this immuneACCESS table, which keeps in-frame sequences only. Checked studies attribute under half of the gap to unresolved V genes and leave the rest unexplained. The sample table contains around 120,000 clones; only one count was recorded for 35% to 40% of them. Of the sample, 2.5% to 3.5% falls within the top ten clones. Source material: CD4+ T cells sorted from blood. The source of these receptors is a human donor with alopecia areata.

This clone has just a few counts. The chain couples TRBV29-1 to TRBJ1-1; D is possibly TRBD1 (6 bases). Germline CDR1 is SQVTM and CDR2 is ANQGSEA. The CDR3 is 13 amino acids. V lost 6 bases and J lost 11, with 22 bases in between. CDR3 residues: CSVWGATRSWAFF. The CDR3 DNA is TGCAGCGTCTGGGGGGCGACACGATCCTGGGCTTTCTTT.

The CDR3 DNA sequence: TGTGCCAGCAGGAGAACCGGGAATAGGGGTGAGCAGTTCTTC. As protein: CASRRTGNRGEQFF. The rearrangement links TRBV6-5 to TRBJ2-1, with D perhaps given as TRBD1 or TRBD2 (5 bases each). Germline lookup yields CDR1 MNHEY and CDR2 SVGAGI. V lost 6 bases and J 9 bases, leaving 18 bases between the germline ends. The CDR3 contains 14 residues.

CDR3: CSVGPQTQYF. The CDR3 DNA is TGCAGCGTGGGCCCCCAGACCCAGTACTTC. The chain carries TRBV29-1 and TRBJ2-5, with D unclear. V lost 6 bases and J lost 6, with 8 bases in between. The germline gives CDR1 SQVTM, CDR2 ANQGSEA. CDR3 size: 10 residues.

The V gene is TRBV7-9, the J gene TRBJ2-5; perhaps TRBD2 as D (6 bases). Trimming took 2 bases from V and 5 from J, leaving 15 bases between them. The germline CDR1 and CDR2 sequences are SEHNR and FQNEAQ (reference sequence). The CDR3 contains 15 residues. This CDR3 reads CASSLSVRGTETQYF. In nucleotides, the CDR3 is TGTGCCAGCAGCTTATCGGTTCGGGGGACGGAGACCCAGTACTTC. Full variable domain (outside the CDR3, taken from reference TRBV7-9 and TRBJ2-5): DTGVSQNPRHKITKRGQNVTFRCDPISEHNRLYWYRQTLGQGPEFLTYFQNEAQLEKSRLLSDRFSAERPKGSFSTLEIQRTEQGDSAMYLCASSLSVRGTETQYFGPGTRLLVL.

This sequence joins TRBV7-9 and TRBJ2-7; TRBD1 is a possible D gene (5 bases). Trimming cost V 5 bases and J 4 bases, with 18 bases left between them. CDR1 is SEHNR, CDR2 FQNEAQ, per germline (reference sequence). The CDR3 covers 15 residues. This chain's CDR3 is CASSKGALAVYEQYF. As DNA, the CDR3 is TGTGCCAGCAGCAAAGGGGCCCTGGCAGTTTACGAGCAGTACTTC.